A selection of T cell receptor beta chains follows, all from one sample in a study of cytomegalovirus exposure and HLA in healthy donors. The assay was immunoSEQ multiplex PCR, and TCRdb's table has in-frame clones only and misses some. This sample has tens of thousands of clones, with approximately 84% found just once. Sequences were obtained from PBMCs. The origin of the receptors is a woman under 30 in good health and CMV-seropositive. The CDR3 runs from the conserved cysteine through the conserved F or W. D genes are given only for firm matches. Size is omitted from some rows. Given values are once, few, many or a class for expanded clones.

once,TRBV7-6,NA,TRBJ2-5,CASSLVSKAGAEAQYF,TGTGCCAGCAGCTTAGTTAGTAAGGCAGGGGCAGAGGCCCAGTACTTC
NA,TRBV5-4,TRBD2,TRBJ2-5,CASSLVGSGMETQYF,TGTGCCAGCAGCTTGGTCGGTAGCGGGATGGAGACCCAGTACTTC
NA,TRBV5-6,NA,TRBJ1-5,CASSTTGGAYSNQPQHF,TGTGCCAGCTCAACAACGGGGGGAGCCTATAGCAATCAGCCCCAGCATTTT
NA,TRBV6-1,NA,TRBJ1-2,CASSEFLAPQNYGYTF,TGTGCCAGCAGTGAGTTCTTGGCACCACAAAACTATGGCTACACCTTC
once,TRBV5-1,NA,TRBJ2-3,CASSLQEGRTDTQYF,TGCGCCAGCAGCTTACAGGAAGGTCGCACAGATACGCAGTATTTT
NA,TRBV11-1,NA,TRBJ2-6,CASSLYAGGTGANVLTF,TGTGCCAGCAGCTTATACGCTGGCGGAACTGGGGCCAACGTCCTGACTTTC
NA,TRBV2,NA,TRBJ2-2,CASSESGTGELFF,TGTGCCAGCAGTGAGAGCGGGACCGGGGAGCTGTTTTTT
once,TRBV16,TRBD2,TRBJ2-3,CASSSTSGGDTQYF,TGTGCCAGCAGTTCGACTAGCGGGGGTGATACGCAGTATTTT
once,TRBV6-5,NA,TRBJ2-7,CASSYSGPGEQYF,TGTGCCAGCAGTTACTCGGGGCCTGGGGAGCAGTACTTC
NA,TRBV18,NA,TRBJ2-5,CASSPGGQETQYF,TGTGCCAGCTCGCCAGGGGGGCAAGAGACCCAGTACTTC